The 21 T cell receptor beta chains reported below all come from one sample, sequenced in a study of T cells in localized non-small cell lung cancer. The table came from immunoSEQ multiplex PCR; TCRdb's copy has only in-frame clones and leaves some out. This sample has about 59,000 clones, with around nine tenths found just once. The sample consisted of peripheral blood, taken before any cancer treatment. Source of these receptors: a man aged 40-75 years with stage I squamous cell lung carcinoma.

J is TRBJ1-5 and V is TRBV10-1, with unresolved D. Trimming took 4 bases from V and 4 from J, leaving 8 bases between them. The CDR3 is 13 amino acids. The germline CDR1 and CDR2 sequences are WNHNN and SYGVQD (reference sequence). The DNA for the CDR3 is TGCGCCAGCAGTGTGGGCTTTAATCAGCCCCAGCATTTT. It is translated as CASSVGFNQPQHF.

The chain carries TRBV19 and TRBJ1-2; 8 bases fit TRBD1. CDR1 and CDR2 from the germline V gene are LNHDA and SQIVND (reference sequence). This CDR3 contains 14 residues. V lost 5 bases and J lost 6; bases outside the gene matches: 8. The DNA for the CDR3 is TGTGCCAGTAGTCTGGACAGGGAGAAGAATGGCTACACCTTC. Translation: CASSLDREKNGYTF.

This sequence joins TRBV6-6 and TRBJ2-1; possibly TRBD1 for D (5 bases). Germline CDR1 reads MNHNY; CDR2 reads SVGAGI (reference sequence). V was shortened by 0 bases and J by 9 bases, with 9 bases between the two germline ends. There are 13 residues in the CDR3. CDR3 bases: TGTGCCAGCAGTTACTCTCATAGGGGTGAGCAGTTCTTC. As protein: CASSYSHRGEQFF.

This clone was found once. The chain combines TRBV5-4 with TRBJ2-3, with 12 positions matching TRBD2. V shed 7 bases and J 5 bases; nucleotides not matched to a gene: 8. The CDR3 consists of 15 residues. Germline CDR1 reads SGHNT; CDR2 reads YYREEE (reference sequence). The CDR3 protein is CASRSTSGRIDTQYF. Written as DNA, the CDR3 is TGTGCCAGCCGTTCGACTAGCGGGAGAATAGATACGCAGTATTTT.

V is TRBV11-2 and J is TRBJ2-7; D is tentatively TRBD1 or TRBD2 (7 bases each). The germline gives CDR1 SGHAT, CDR2 FQNNGV. The CDR3 is 15 amino acids. V dropped 8 bases and J dropped 2 bases, with 19 bases sitting between them. The CDR3 loop is CASGPRGGFAYEQYF. The CDR3, as DNA: TGTGCCAGCGGGCCCAGGGGGGGCTTCGCCTACGAGCAGTACTTC.

This chain links TRBV2 with TRBJ1-4; a weak D match, TRBD1 (6 bases). The CDR3 length is 14 residues. Germline CDR1 reads SNHLY; CDR2 reads FYNNEI. Trimming took 0 bases from V and 6 from J, leaving 8 bases between them. As DNA, the CDR3 is TGTGCCAGCAGTGAAGCGCAGGGGTATGAAAAACTGTTTTTT. It translates to CASSEAQGYEKLFF.

The rearrangement links TRBV30 to TRBJ1-3; D might be TRBD1 (5 bases). Trimming removed 1 base at V and 1 base at J, with 14 bases between. Per germline, CDR1 GTSNPN and CDR2 SVGIG (reference sequence). The CDR3 runs 16 residues. For the CDR3, the DNA is TGTGCCTGGAGTGGAGCTATGGGGCGATCTGGAAACACCATATATTTT. The encoded protein is CAWSGAMGRSGNTIYF.

This clone was observed once. V usage is TRBV10-3 and J usage is TRBJ2-2; 9 nucleotides align to TRBD1. Germline assignment: CDR1 ENHRY and CDR2 SYGVKD. This CDR3 is built from 17 residues. V lost 6 bases and J lost 1; bases outside the gene matches: 9. The CDR3 spells CAIRGYVGQGNTGELFF. DNA of the CDR3: TGTGCCATCAGGGGATATGTGGGACAGGGGAACACCGGGGAGCTGTTTTTT.

The chain uses TRBV28 and TRBJ1-2; weak D call: TRBD1 (5 bases). In germline, CDR1 is MDHEN, CDR2 SYDVKM. Trimming took off 2 bases at V and 4 bases at J, with 14 bases between the two ends. The CDR3 covers 15 residues. In DNA, the CDR3 is TGTGCCAGCAGTTTAGGGGCTGTTAACCCCTATGGCTACACCTTC. Protein product: CASSLGAVNPYGYTF.

J is TRBJ2-5 and V is TRBV5-4, with a possible D match to TRBD2 (5 bases). The germline CDR1 and CDR2 sequences are SGHNT and YYREEE (reference sequence). The CDR3 has 14 residues. V lost 0 bases, J lost 3 bases, and 9 bases lay in between. CDR3 in amino acids: CASSLVGSEETQYF. CDR3 DNA sequence: TGTGCCAGCAGCTTGGTTGGTAGCGAAGAGACCCAGTACTTC.

The V gene is TRBV28, the J gene TRBJ2-2; D possibly matches TRBD1 or TRBD2 (5 bases each). The CDR3 consists of 14 residues. Germline values: CDR1 MDHEN, CDR2 SYDVKM. V lost 8 bases and J 5 bases, leaving 15 bases between the germline ends. This chain's CDR3 is CASREGPRTGELFF. The CDR3 nucleotides are TGTGCCAGCCGAGAGGGGCCCAGAACCGGGGAGCTGTTTTTT.

The rearrangement uses TRBV7-2 and TRBJ2-5; D is undetermined. The ends were cut back, 1 base at V and 7 bases at J, with 16 bases in the middle. The germline V gene encodes CDR1 SGHTA and CDR2 FQGNSA. The CDR3 spans 15 residues. The CDR3 loop is CASSLGSTLDRTQYF. The CDR3 nucleotides read TGTGCCAGCAGCTTAGGGTCTACCTTAGATAGGACCCAGTACTTC. The variable domain in full, with the rest retrieved from reference TRBV7-2 and TRBJ2-5, is GAGVSQSPSNKVTEKGKDVELRCDPISGHTALYWYRQSLGQGLEFLIYFQGNSAPDKSGLPSDRFSAERTGGSVSTLTIQRTQQEDSAVYLCASSLGSTLDRTQYFGPGTRLLVL.

The chain combines TRBV18 with TRBJ2-5, with TRBD1 as a possible D gene (5 bases). CDR1 and CDR2 from the germline V gene are KGHSH and LQKENI. Trimming removed 3 bases from V and 3 bases from J, with 14 bases in between. CDR3 length: 15 residues. In nucleotides, the CDR3 is TGTGCCAGCTCACCGGGTCACAGGCCTGAAGAGACCCAGTACTTC. It specifies CASSPGHRPEETQYF.

The table lists this clone with a count of one. The V call is TRBV5-4, the J call TRBJ2-7; 15 nucleotides agree with TRBD2. With V trimmed by 0 bases and J by 6 bases, 4 bases remained unmatched. The CDR3 is 16 residues long. Germline CDR1 SGHNT, CDR2 YYREEE (reference sequence). In DNA, the CDR3 is TGTGCCAGCAGCTTGGGGACTAGCGGGAGGGCCTTCGAGCAGTACTTC. Protein: CASSLGTSGRAFEQYF.

This clone appeared once. The chain has TRBV7-3 and TRBJ2-2; no clear D gene. In germline, CDR1 is SGHTA, CDR2 FQGTGA. Trimming removed 4 bases from V and 2 bases from J, with 11 bases in between. The CDR3 loop spans 15 amino acids. The CDR3 coding sequence is TGTGCCAGCAGCTGTCAATCACGCAACACCGGGGAGCTGTTTTTT. Its protein is CASSCQSRNTGELFF.

The chain is built from TRBV28 and TRBJ2-3, with D unclear. The germline gives CDR1 MDHEN, CDR2 SYDVKM. V dropped 2 bases and J dropped 0 bases, with 6 bases sitting between them. CDR3 size: 14 residues. The CDR3 bases are TGTGCCAGCAGTTTACACGGCAGCACAGATACGCAGTATTTT. Translated, it gives CASSLHGSTDTQYF.

The genes are TRBV5-6 and TRBJ2-5; tentatively, D is TRBD1 or TRBD2 (5 bases each). Trimming shortened V by 0 bases and J by 1 base, and 7 bases separated the two germline ends. The CDR3 consists of 14 residues. From germline, CDR1 is SGHDT and CDR2 YYEEEE. The CDR3 DNA reads as TGTGCCAGCAGCTTGGATGGGGGCCAAGAGACCCAGTACTTC. It translates to CASSLDGGQETQYF.

This clone was seen a few times. V is TRBV11-2 and J is TRBJ1-2; a possible D gene is TRBD1 (6 bases). V lost 6 bases, J lost 6 bases, and 14 bases lay in between. This CDR3 spans 13 amino acids. Germline CDR1 is SGHAT and CDR2 is FQNNGV. The CDR3 region has the DNA TGTGCCAGCAGTTTGGACAGTCCTAATGGCTACACCTTC. Protein: CASSLDSPNGYTF.

V usage is TRBV10-3 and J usage is TRBJ1-1; 7 bases are a match to TRBD1. With 4 bases clipped from V and 3 bases from J, the junction kept 2 bases outside the gene matches. The CDR3 is made up of 13 amino acids. Germline-derived CDR1 and CDR2 are ENHRY and SYGVKD. The DNA of the CDR3 is TGTGCCATCAGTGGACAGGGATACACTGAAGCTTTCTTT. This translates into CAISGQGYTEAFF.

V and J are TRBV11-2 and TRBJ2-1; 8 positions agree with TRBD2. The V gene's germline CDR1 is SGHAT and CDR2 FQNNGV. The CDR3 length is 16 residues. With 0 bases clipped from V and 4 bases from J, the junction kept 5 bases outside the gene matches. The DNA of the CDR3 is TGTGCCAGCAGCTTAGATCGGCTAGCGGGTTACAATGAGCAGTTCTTC. It translates to CASSLDRLAGYNEQFF. The entire variable domain, with the rest obtained from reference TRBV11-2 and TRBJ2-1, is as follows: EAGVAQSPRYKIIEKRQSVAFWCNPISGHATLYWYQQILGQGPKLLIQFQNNGVVDDSQLPKDRFSAERLKGVDSTLKIQPAKLEDSAVYLCASSLDRLAGYNEQFFGPGTRLTVL.

The J gene is TRBJ1-4, the V gene TRBV19; the D gene is possibly TRBD1 (6 bases). This CDR3 is built from 13 residues. CDR1 and CDR2 from the germline V gene are LNHDA and SQIVND (reference sequence). Trimming pared 3 bases from V and 8 bases from J, leaving 10 bases between. The CDR3 spells CASSIQGREKLFF. For the CDR3, the DNA is TGTGCCAGTAGTATCCAGGGGAGGGAAAAACTGTTTTTT.